This T cell receptor beta chain was profiled in a study of Ad26.COV2.S vaccination and SARS-CoV-2 variants. Whole-study findings and limits: Post-vaccination breadth of spike-specific CD8+ and CD4+ T cell responses was reportedly substantial. Vaccinated and placebo-treated recipients had similar non-spike TCR breadth. People who got the vaccine had more spike-specific TCR breadth than people who got placebo.

Per the germline V gene, CDR1 is LNHDA and CDR2 is SQIVND (reference sequence). The V end lost 6 bases, the J end lost 4 bases, and 13 bases lay between the germline ends. The CDR3 is 14 amino acids. Comments on this clone: What it recognizes is unknown.

Sample treatment: 19 received Ad26.COV2.S at low or high dose, single or two shots; about 5 received placebo; per-sample allocation not given. The samples were gathered on day 63 after the first injection of vaccine or placebo. TCRdb keeps only in-frame clones here, not all; method: immunoSEQ multiplex PCR. The repertoire holds 400,000 to 500,000 clones, over 75% seen once, with about 3.6% in the top ten. The material was peripheral blood, obtained in a trial of Ad26.COV2.S vaccine versus placebo. The gene calls are TRBV19 and TRBJ1-5; maybe TRBD1 (6 bases). This receptor was identified in a person between 18 and 59 years old who received the Ad26.COV2.S COVID-19 vaccine or a placebo. For the CDR3, the DNA is TGTGCCAGTAGCCTGGACAGCAAGAATCAGCCCCAGCATTTT. Protein: CASSLDSKNQPQHF.